This T cell receptor beta chain came from a study of cytomegalovirus exposure and HLA in healthy donors. Study-level points and caveats: After further analysis at a later stage, 16,951 TCR beta sequences were associated with HLA alleles at 0.05 false discovery rate. A few V segments could not be told apart, such as TRBV6-2 and TRBV6-3, and were left out.

In the case of this clone: Its antigen is still unknown.

This CDR3 region has 15 residues. V dropped 5 bases and J dropped 0; count of bases not matched to a gene: 5. From germline, CDR1 is MNHEY and CDR2 SVGAGI. PCR was performed using 60 Vbeta and 13 Jbeta primers. Generated by immunoSEQ multiplex PCR, the TCRdb table keeps only in-frame clones and is missing some. Among roughly 190,000 clones listed, around 78% were seen once. The receptor was derived from a woman between 25 and 40 years old in good health and CMV-seropositive. Source material: PBMCs. The chain has TRBV6-5 and TRBJ2-3; 7 positions agree with TRBD2. CDR3 DNA: TGTGCCAGCAGTCCCGGGACTATCAGCACAGATACGCAGTATTTT. Its translation is CASSPGTISTDTQYF.